The following is a T cell receptor (beta chain) sequence with its context. Antigen: not known. This sample stems from a study of shared clonotypes between healthy human individuals. The authors divided CD4+ cells into CD45RA+ naive and CD45RA-negative memory subsets. This CDR3 is built from 16 residues. Per germline, CDR1 SGHRS and CDR2 YFSETQ. Deletions cut 0 bases from V and 6 bases from J, with 19 bases between. Study results and caveats: Donors were few, which limited the genetic and exposure-history diversity represented.

Original processing notes: ImmunoSEQ gave junction-only sequences without quality scores, so filtering differed. Produced via immunoSEQ multiplex PCR; TCRdb's table is partial and in-frame only. That table gives V, J and clone size, and the DNA gave D and trimming. In the table there are about 2.5 million clones, 85% to 95% of which are singletons. The chain employs TRBV5-1 and TRBJ2-7; TRBD2 is a possible D gene (5 bases). Specimen: naive CD4+ T cells from PBMCs. Subset specified: CD45RA+ positively selected. This receptor was taken from a man between 18 and 29 years old in good health. Some clones in this sample may be carry-over from other donors' samples. In DNA, the CDR3 is TGCGCCAGCAGCTTGGAAACCCCAAGCGGTCCCTCCGAGCAGTACTTC. The encoded protein is CASSLETPSGPSEQYF.